The sequence of this T cell receptor (beta chain) was determined in a study of tumor and adjacent non-tumor tissue in lung cancer. Findings of the study overall: Compared with tumor, normal lung showed significantly lower TCR diversity. In normal lung, the top 100 clones were significantly more dominant than in tumor. Shorter survival was associated with higher TCR diversity in tumors.

This clonotype was counted many times. The antigen is unknown. No cell sorting was done before RNA was extracted from the tissue. The normal lung tissue was taken more than 3 cm from the tumor edge. Between August and November 2014, newly diagnosed, chemotherapy-naive lung cancer patients underwent thoracic surgery in China. TCRbeta libraries were built with three rounds of nested PCR, modified from ARM-PCR. TCRdb ran MiXCR on the multiplex PCR reads and lists one entry per CDR3 protein. The sample has some 70,000 distinct CDR3 sequences, about two thirds seen once. Material for sequencing was distant non-tumor lung tissue. This sequence originates from a woman aged 45-65 years with non-small cell lung cancer.

The DNA for the CDR3 is TGCGCCAGCAGCCGGACAGGGGGGTTCAATCAGCCCCAGCATTTT. Translation gives CASSRTGGFNQPQHF. The chain carries TRBV4-1 and TRBJ1-5, with 10 nucleotides matching TRBD1. This CDR3 region has 15 residues. CDR1 and CDR2 (germline): MGHRA, YSYEKL. With V trimmed by 4 bases and J by 3 bases, 3 bases remained unmatched.